The TCR beta chain described here comes from a study of blood T cell repertoires in COVID-19 (dated by TCRdb to 2018 to 2021). The study in broad terms: Samples from collaborators originated in the United States, Italy and Spain and spanned both the acute and convalescent phases of COVID-19. The prospective study material was composed of cDNA or gDNA derived from T cells, B-cell-depleted T cells, or PBMCs. The dataset comprised deeply sampled blood TCRbeta repertoires from subjects exposed to, actively infected with, or recovered from COVID-19. The repertoires were released in a freely available public database meant as a resource for research on the immune response to SARS-CoV-2. The samples were drawn from two sources: the first 160 participants of the ongoing ImmuneRACE study, and over 1,000 subjects contributed by 6 global collaborators. Sample metadata almost always included a de-identified subject ID, COVID-19 status, age in years and sex. Where available, HLA class I and class II types were obtained from metadata supplied by the sample provider rather than from assay-based typing.

The germline ends are 14 bases apart after V is trimmed by 8 bases and J by 0 bases. The cysteine opens and the phenylalanine closes a CDR3 of 15 amino acids. Kept here is only the CDR3 DNA, which spans 45 bases and is read in frame from base 1. Taken from the germline V gene (reference sequence), the CDR1 and CDR2 loops are LNHDA and SQIVND. Each collaborating institution followed its own protocols to collect whole blood in K2EDTA tubes. For TCRbeta analysis, collaborator samples were shipped as frozen whole blood, as isolated PBMCs, or as DNA extracted from either sample type. TCRbeta CDR3 regions were amplified from genomic DNA by means of the immunoSEQ Assay, a bias-controlled multiplex PCR. The authors' pipeline ran thus. Nucleated cell counts per sample were estimated from amplification of reference gene primers within the assay. To quantify the absolute abundance of each unique TCRbeta CDR3 rearrangement, sequence reads were collapsed and filtered. For each sample, productive Simpson clonality was calculated as the square root of Simpson's diversity index over productive rearrangements. The table was pulled from immuneACCESS by TCRdb, which kept in-frame rearrangements only. Such tables lose some clones; where checked, under half of the loss comes from unresolved V genes, and the rest has no known cause. The DNA was the basis for D and trimming; V, J and clone size are from that table. This sample holds about 55,000 clones; approximately 85% were observed only once. Roughly 15% of the sample lies in the top ten.

Results the study describes overall, beyond this receptor: Clinical and demographic metadata were provided uncurated, with the amount varying by source and participant.

With regard to this clone: What this receptor recognizes is not known. No much larger clone exists at a distance of one base, and base qualities are not known.

Recombination joined TRBV19 with TRBJ1-3; possibly the D gene is TRBD1, per 5 matching bases. The sample consisted of peripheral blood. This sequence was found in a human donor in a cohort sampled during active COVID-19. The CDR3 region: CASRRQPDSGNTIYF. The nucleotide sequence reads as follows: TGTGCCAGTCGTAGACAGCCCGACTCTGGAAACACCATATATTTT.